This record covers a single T cell receptor (beta chain). Its antigen is still unknown. The data derive from a study of blood T cells in healthy people across ages. Together with a sample-barcoded 5' primer, a J-beta primer mix was included in a second PCR lasting roughly 6 to 12 cycles. Every cDNA molecule bore a tag from a template-switch adaptor containing 12 random nucleotides. One entry per CDR3 protein, called by TCRdb with MiXCR from the 5' RACE reads. The sample consists of some 1.6 million distinct CDR3 sequences, about 32% of them appearing once. The study, taken as a whole, reports: When set beside aged donors, long-lived donors presented more naive CD4+ cells and higher diversity.

The germline CDR1 and CDR2 sequences are DFQATT and SNEGSKA (reference sequence). The CDR3 spans 14 residues. The V segment lost 4 bases and the J segment 3 bases; nucleotides outside the gene matches: 7. This sequence originates from a woman aged 25 to 39 in good health. Sequencing was carried out using blood. The rearrangement joins TRBV20-1 to TRBJ1-1; 8 nucleotides match TRBD1. As DNA, the CDR3 is TGCAGTGCTACTCAGGGGGCTGCGCACACTGAAGCTTTCTTT. It encodes CSATQGAAHTEAFF.